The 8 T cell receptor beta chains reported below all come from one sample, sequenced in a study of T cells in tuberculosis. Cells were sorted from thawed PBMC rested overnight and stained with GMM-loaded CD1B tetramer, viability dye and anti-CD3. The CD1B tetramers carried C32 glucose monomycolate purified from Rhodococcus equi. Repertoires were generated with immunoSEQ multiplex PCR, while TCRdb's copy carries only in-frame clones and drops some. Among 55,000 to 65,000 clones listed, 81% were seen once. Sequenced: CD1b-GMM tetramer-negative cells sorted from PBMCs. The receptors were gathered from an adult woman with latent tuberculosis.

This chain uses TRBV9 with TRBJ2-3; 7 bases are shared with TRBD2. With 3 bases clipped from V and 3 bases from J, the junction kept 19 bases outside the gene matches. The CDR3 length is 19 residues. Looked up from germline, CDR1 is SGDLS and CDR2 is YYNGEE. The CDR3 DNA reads TGTGCCAGCAGCGCCGTTCGGCCTGGACCAGCGGGGTCTACAGATACGCAGTATTTT. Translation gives CASSAVRPGPAGSTDTQYF.

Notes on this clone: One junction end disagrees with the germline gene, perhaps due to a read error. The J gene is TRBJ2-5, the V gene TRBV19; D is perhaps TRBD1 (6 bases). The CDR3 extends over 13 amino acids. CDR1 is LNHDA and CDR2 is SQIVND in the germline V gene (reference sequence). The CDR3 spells CASSNRARETRYF. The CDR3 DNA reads TGTGCCAGTAGTAACAGGGCTAGAGAGACCCGGTACTTC.

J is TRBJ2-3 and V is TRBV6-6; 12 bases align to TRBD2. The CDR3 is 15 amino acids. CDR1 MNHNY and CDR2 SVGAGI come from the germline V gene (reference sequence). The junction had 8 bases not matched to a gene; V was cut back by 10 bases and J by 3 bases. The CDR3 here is CATGTSGPPTDTQYF. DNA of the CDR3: TGTGCCACTGGGACTAGCGGGCCTCCGACAGATACGCAGTATTTT.

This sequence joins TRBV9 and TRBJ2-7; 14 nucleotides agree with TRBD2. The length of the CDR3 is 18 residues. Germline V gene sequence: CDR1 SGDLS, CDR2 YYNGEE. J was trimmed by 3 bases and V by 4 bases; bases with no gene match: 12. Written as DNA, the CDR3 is TGTGCCAGCAGCCTTTTTCCCGGGACTAGCGGGAGTGTCTACGAGCAGTACTTC. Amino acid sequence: CASSLFPGTSGSVYEQYF.

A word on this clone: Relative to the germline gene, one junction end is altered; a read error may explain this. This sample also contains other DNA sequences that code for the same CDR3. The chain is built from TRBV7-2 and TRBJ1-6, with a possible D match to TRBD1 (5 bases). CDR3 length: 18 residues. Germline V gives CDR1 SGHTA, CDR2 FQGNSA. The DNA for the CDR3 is TGTGCCAGCAGCCCCGATTCCGGGGGAAGCTCCTATAATTCCCCCCTCCACTTT. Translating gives CASSPDSGGSSYNSPLHF.

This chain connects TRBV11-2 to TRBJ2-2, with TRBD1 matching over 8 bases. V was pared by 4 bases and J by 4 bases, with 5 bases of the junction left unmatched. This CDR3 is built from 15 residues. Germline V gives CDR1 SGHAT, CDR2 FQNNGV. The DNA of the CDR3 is TGTGCCAGCAGCTCAAGTACAGGGGGCACCGGGGAGCTGTTTTTT. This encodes CASSSSTGGTGELFF.

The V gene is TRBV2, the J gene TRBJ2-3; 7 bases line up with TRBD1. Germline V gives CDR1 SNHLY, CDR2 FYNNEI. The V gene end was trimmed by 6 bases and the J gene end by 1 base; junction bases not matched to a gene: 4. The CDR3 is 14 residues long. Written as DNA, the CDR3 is TGTGCCAGCAGATACAGGGGAGGCACAGATACGCAGTATTTT. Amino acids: CASRYRGGTDTQYF.

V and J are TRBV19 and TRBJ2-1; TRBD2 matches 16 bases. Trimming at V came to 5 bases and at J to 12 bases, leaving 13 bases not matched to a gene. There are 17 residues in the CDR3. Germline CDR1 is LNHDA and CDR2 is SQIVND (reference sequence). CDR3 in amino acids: CASSPEAGTSGRAGQFF. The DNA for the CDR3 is TGTGCCAGTAGTCCTGAGGCAGGGACTAGCGGGAGGGCGGGGCAGTTCTTC.